This T cell receptor beta chain was identified during a study of blood T cell repertoires in COVID-19 (dated by TCRdb to the early 2020s). In the study overall: Samples from collaborators originated in the United States, Italy and Spain and spanned both the acute and convalescent phases of COVID-19. A de-identified subject ID, COVID-19 status, age in years and sex were almost always included in the sample metadata. Samples came from the ongoing ImmuneRACE study (first 160 participants) plus 1,254 subjects from 6 global collaborators. The prospective study material was composed of cDNA or gDNA derived from T cells, B-cell-depleted T cells, or PBMCs. The repertoires were released in a freely available public database meant as a resource for research on the immune response to SARS-CoV-2. Subjects who had been exposed to COVID-19, were actively infected with it, or had recovered from it provided the deeply sampled blood TCRbeta repertoires that made up the dataset. Where HLA class I and class II types were available, the types were taken from metadata supplied by the sample provider, not from assay-based typing.

In the case of this clone: What antigen it recognizes has not been identified. Base-call qualities are not available, and no considerably larger clone is one nucleotide away.

Paper-wide results and their limitations: The amount of clinical and demographic metadata varied by source and participant and was provided uncurated.

Each collaborating institution followed its own protocols to collect whole blood in K2EDTA tubes. For TCRbeta analysis, collaborator samples were shipped as frozen whole blood, as isolated PBMCs, or as DNA extracted from either sample type. The V and J ends are trimmed by 5 bases and 0 bases, leaving 11 bases between them. From its cysteine to its phenylalanine, the CDR3 spans 15 amino acids. Of the read, only the CDR3 DNA is kept; its 45 bases are in frame from base 1. The germline V gene specifies SGHTA as CDR1 and FQGNSA as CDR2. TCRbeta CDR3 regions were amplified from genomic DNA using the immunoSEQ Assay, a bias-controlled multiplex PCR. In the source study's methods: Within the assay, amplification of reference gene primers was used to estimate how many nucleated cells each sample contained. Sequence reads were collapsed and filtered to measure the absolute abundance of every unique TCRbeta CDR3 rearrangement. For each sample, productive Simpson clonality was calculated by taking the square root of Simpson's diversity index across productive rearrangements. The source is immuneACCESS, and TCRdb retained only in-frame sequences with V and J called. Part of the clones is not carried over; for the studies checked, unresolved V genes explain less than half of this, and the remainder is unexplained. The V and J calls and the clone size are those of that table, but D and trimming were determined from the DNA. The sample records 200,000 to 250,000 clones, about four fifths of which are singletons. Under 11% of the sample lies in the top ten.

The source material was peripheral blood. The chain employs TRBV7-2 and TRBJ2-4; a tentative D call is TRBD2 (5 bases match). This clonotype was sampled from a woman at least 80 years old with acute or convalescent COVID-19. The CDR3 region reads CASSPGLRAKNIQYF. The nucleotides read TGTGCCAGCAGCCCTGGACTGAGAGCCAAAAACATTCAGTACTTC.